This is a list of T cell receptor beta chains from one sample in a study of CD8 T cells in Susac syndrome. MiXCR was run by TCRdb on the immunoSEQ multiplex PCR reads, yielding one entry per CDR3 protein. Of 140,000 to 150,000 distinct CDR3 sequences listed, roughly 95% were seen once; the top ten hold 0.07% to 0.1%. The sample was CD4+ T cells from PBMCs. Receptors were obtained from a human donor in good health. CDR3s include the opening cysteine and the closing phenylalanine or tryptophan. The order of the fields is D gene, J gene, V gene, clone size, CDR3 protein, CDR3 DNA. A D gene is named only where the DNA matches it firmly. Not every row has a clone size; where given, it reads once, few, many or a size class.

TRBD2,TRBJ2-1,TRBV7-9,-,CASSSITSGRAREQFF,TGTGCCAGCAGCTCGATAACTAGCGGGAGGGCCCGGGAGCAGTTCTTC
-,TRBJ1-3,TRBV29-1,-,CSVEFGGAGGNTIYF,TGCAGCGTTGAATTCGGGGGGGCTGGTGGAAACACCATATATTTT
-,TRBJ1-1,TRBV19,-,CASSIPQREGIRTEAFF,TGTGCCAGTAGTATCCCGCAAAGGGAGGGGATTCGCACTGAAGCTTTCTTT
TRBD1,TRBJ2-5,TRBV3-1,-,CASSQDDRGEETQYF,TGTGCCAGCAGCCAAGACGACAGGGGGGAAGAGACCCAGTACTTC
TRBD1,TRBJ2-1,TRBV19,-,CASSTSSGQGVNEQFF,TGTGCCAGTAGTACGAGCTCGGGACAGGGTGTCAATGAGCAGTTCTTC
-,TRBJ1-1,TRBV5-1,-,CASSLVRGADTEAFF,TGCGCCAGCAGCTTGGTGCGGGGGGCGGACACTGAAGCTTTCTTT
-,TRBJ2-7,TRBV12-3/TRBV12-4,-,CASSLAGEMGRYEQYF,TGTGCCAGCAGTTTAGCGGGGGAGATGGGCAGATACGAGCAGTACTTC
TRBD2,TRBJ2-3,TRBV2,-,CASSRGLAETDTQYF,TGTGCCAGCAGTAGAGGACTAGCGGAGACAGATACGCAGTATTTT
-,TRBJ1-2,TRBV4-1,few,CASSQESRYGYTF,TGCGCCAGCAGCCAAGAGTCACGCTATGGCTACACCTTC
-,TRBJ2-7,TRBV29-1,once,CSVEVQGQYEQYF,TGCAGCGTTGAAGTACAGGGACAATACGAGCAGTACTTC
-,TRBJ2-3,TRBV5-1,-,CASSLRGVTTDTQYF,TGCGCCAGCAGCTTGCGGGGAGTAACCACAGATACGCAGTATTTT
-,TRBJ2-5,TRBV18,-,CASSPRKVGQYF,TGTGCCAGCTCACCACGTAAGGTCGGCCAGTACTTC
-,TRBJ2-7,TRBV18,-,CASSPARDDEQYF,TGTGCCAGCTCCCCAGCGAGGGACGACGAGCAGTACTTC
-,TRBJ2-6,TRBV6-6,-,CASSYRWANVLTF,TGTGCCAGCAGTTACCGGTGGGCCAACGTCCTGACTTTC
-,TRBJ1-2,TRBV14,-,CASSQGLGFNYGYTF,TGTGCCAGCAGCCAAGGCCTGGGATTTAACTATGGCTACACCTTC
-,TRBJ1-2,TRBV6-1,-,CASSSPGLEGGYTF,TGTGCCAGCAGTTCCCCGGGACTGGAGGGTGGCTACACCTTC
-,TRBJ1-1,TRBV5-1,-,CASSTQGGTEAFF,TGCGCCAGCAGCACCCAGGGTGGGACTGAAGCTTTCTTT
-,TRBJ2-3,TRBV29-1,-,CSVLQGEATQYF,TGCAGCGTGCTGCAGGGAGAGGCCACGCAGTATTTT
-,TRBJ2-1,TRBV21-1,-,CASRGLKGIPYNEQFF,TGTGCCAGCAGGGGCCTCAAGGGTATACCTTACAATGAGCAGTTCTTC
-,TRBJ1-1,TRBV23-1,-,CAAPSGSVGENTEAFF,TGCGCCGCACCCTCCGGAAGTGTAGGGGAGAACACTGAAGCTTTCTTT
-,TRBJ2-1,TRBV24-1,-,CATSDTRHTYNEQFF,TGTGCCACCAGTGACACGCGACACACCTACAATGAGCAGTTCTTC
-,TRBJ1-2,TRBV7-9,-,CASSENRADYGYTF,TGTGCCAGCAGCGAGAACAGGGCTGACTATGGCTACACCTTC
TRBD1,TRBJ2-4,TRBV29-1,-,CSVEGTGRNIQYF,TGCAGCGTTGAAGGGACAGGTCGTAACATTCAGTACTTC
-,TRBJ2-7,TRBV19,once,CASSDSFYEQYF,TGTGCCAGTAGTGACAGCTTCTACGAGCAGTACTTC
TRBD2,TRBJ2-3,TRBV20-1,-,CSAPNSGSSSDTQYF,TGCAGTGCTCCTAATAGCGGGAGTAGCTCAGATACGCAGTATTTT
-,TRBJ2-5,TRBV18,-,CASSPLRSQETQYF,TGTGCCAGCTCACCCTTACGCTCCCAAGAGACCCAGTACTTC
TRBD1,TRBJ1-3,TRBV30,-,CAWSRDSSGNTIYF,TGTGCCTGGAGCCGGGACAGCTCTGGAAACACCATATATTTT
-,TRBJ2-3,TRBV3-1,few,CASSQGRGTDTQYF,TGTGCCAGCAGCCAGGGACGGGGAACCGATACGCAGTATTTT
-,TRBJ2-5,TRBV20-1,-,CSAEGRAEETQYF,TGCAGTGCTGAAGGCAGGGCGGAGGAGACCCAGTACTTC
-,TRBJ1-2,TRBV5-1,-,CASSFGQWESGYTF,TGCGCCAGCAGCTTTGGACAATGGGAGTCTGGCTACACCTTC
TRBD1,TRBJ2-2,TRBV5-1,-,CASQEQGAGELFF,TGCGCCAGTCAAGAACAGGGGGCCGGGGAGCTGTTTTTT
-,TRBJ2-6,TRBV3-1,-,CASSQDQGGALSGANVLTF,TGTGCCAGCAGCCAAGATCAGGGGGGCGCCTTATCTGGGGCCAACGTCCTGACTTTC
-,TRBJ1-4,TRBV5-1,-,CASRLTTDNEKLFF,TGCGCCAGCAGGCTGACGACAGATAATGAAAAACTGTTTTTT
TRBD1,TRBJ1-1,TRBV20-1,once,CSARARQGRVAEAFF,TGCAGTGCTAGAGCCCGACAGGGTCGGGTCGCTGAAGCTTTCTTT
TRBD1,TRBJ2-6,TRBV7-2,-,CASTQQGAGANVLTF,TGTGCCAGCACTCAACAGGGGGCTGGGGCCAACGTCCTGACTTTC
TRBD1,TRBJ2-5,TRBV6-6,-,CASSRPPGQGRETQYF,TGTGCCAGCAGTAGGCCTCCGGGACAGGGGAGAGAGACCCAGTACTTC
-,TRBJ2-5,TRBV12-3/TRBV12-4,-,CASSLARDGSPHF,TGTGCCAGCAGTTTAGCGCGGGACGGATCCCCCCACTTC
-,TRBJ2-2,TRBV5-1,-,CASSPGAASNTGELFF,TGCGCCAGCAGCCCAGGTGCGGCCTCGAACACCGGGGAGCTGTTTTTT
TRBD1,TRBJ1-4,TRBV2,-,CASSPDRVNEKLFF,TGTGCCAGCAGCCCGGACAGGGTCAATGAAAAACTGTTTTTT